This passage covers 8 T cell receptor beta chains from one sample sequenced in a study of OX40 agonist ivuxolimab in advanced cancers. Sequenced by immunoSEQ multiplex PCR; TCRdb stores in-frame clones only, minus some. The sample yields tens of thousands of clones, roughly 90% seen once. Material: CD4+ or CD8+ T cells sorted from blood, obtained in a trial of the OX40 agonist ivuxolimab. The receptors derive from an adult with an advanced solid tumor such as melanoma, head and neck, liver or kidney cancer.

V and J are TRBV4-1 and TRBJ2-7, with TRBD2 matching 8 bases. The CDR3 covers 15 residues. CDR1 is MGHRA, CDR2 YSYEKL, per germline. J lost 3 bases, V lost 0 bases, and 4 bases had no gene match. The CDR3 nucleotides read TGCGCCAGCAGCCAAGATTCGGCGGGAGGCTACGAGCAGTACTTC. Protein: CASSQDSAGGYEQYF.

The chain is built from TRBV27 and TRBJ1-3, with D perhaps TRBD1 (5 bases). V was cut by 3 bases and J by 4 bases, with 13 bases left in between. There are 15 residues in the CDR3. The germline gives CDR1 MNHEY, CDR2 SMNVEV (reference sequence). This chain's CDR3 is CASSFLGGLGNTIYF. Written as DNA, the CDR3 is TGTGCCAGCAGTTTCTTGGGGGGACTCGGAAACACCATATATTTT.

The V and J genes are TRBV6-5 and TRBJ1-1, with no clear D. CDR3 length: 12 amino acids. Germline CDR1 MNHEY, CDR2 SVGAGI. V lost 5 bases, J lost 3 bases, and 7 bases lay in between. CDR3 DNA sequence: TGTGCCAGCAGTCCCTTAGACACTGAAGCTTTCTTT. It encodes CASSPLDTEAFF.

The rearrangement uses TRBV29-1 and TRBJ2-5; the D gene is possibly TRBD2 (5 bases). Germline values: CDR1 SQVTM, CDR2 ANQGSEA. The CDR3 spans 12 residues. Between the trimmed V and J ends, which lost 7 bases and 0 bases, there was a span of 9 bases. This CDR3 reads CSGSDNQETQYF. The CDR3 DNA reads TGCAGCGGTAGCGATAACCAAGAGACCCAGTACTTC.

As regards this clone: The same CDR3 is also encoded by other DNA sequences in this sample. This rearrangement joins TRBV5-6 to TRBJ2-7, with D possibly being TRBD2 (6 bases). Germline assignment: CDR1 SGHDT and CDR2 YYEEEE. The CDR3 covers 13 residues. V dropped 3 bases and J dropped 1 base, with 8 bases sitting between them. In nucleotides, the CDR3 is TGTGCCAGCAGCTCGGGGGATTCCTACGAGCAGTACTTC. This codes for CASSSGDSYEQYF.

The CDR3 reads CASSPTSGPYEQYF. The CDR3 region has the DNA TGTGCCAGCAGCCCGACTAGCGGACCCTACGAGCAGTACTTC. V gene TRBV7-6 combines with J gene TRBJ2-7; 9 positions match TRBD2. Germline V gene sequence: CDR1 SGHVS, CDR2 FNYEAQ. The CDR3 contains 14 residues. V shed 5 bases and J 2 bases; nucleotides not matched to a gene: 4.

V usage is TRBV7-2 and J usage is TRBJ2-1; TRBD2 aligns across 11 bases. Germline trimming cut 4 bases from V and 6 bases from J; bases unmatched to any gene: 5. Germline V CDR1 and CDR2: SGHTA, FQGNSA. There are 15 residues in the CDR3. CDR3 DNA sequence: TGTGCCAGCAGCTGGACTAGCGGGTCCCTCAATGAGCAGTTCTTC. Its protein is CASSWTSGSLNEQFF.

The gene calls are TRBV27 and TRBJ2-7, with D unclear. The ends were cut back, 0 bases at V and 5 bases at J, with 8 bases in the middle. This CDR3 is 13 amino acids long. CDR1 is MNHEY, CDR2 SMNVEV, per germline (reference sequence). CDR3: CASSLSPTNEQYF. CDR3 sequence (DNA): TGTGCCAGCAGTTTATCGCCAACGAACGAGCAGTACTTC.